The sample holds a few counts of the clone carrying this T cell receptor beta chain. There are 16 residues in the CDR3. V was clipped by 1 base and J by 0 bases; unmatched bases: 4. Germline-derived CDR1 and CDR2 are LGHDT and YNNKEL (reference sequence). This sample was included in a study of blood T cell repertoires in COVID-19. Libraries were prepared by immunoSEQ multiplex PCR; TCRdb keeps only in-frame clonotypes and omits some of them. The sample includes 200,000 to 250,000 clones, about 90% of them seen just once. The specimen was peripheral blood. V usage is TRBV3-1 (or the pseudogene TRBV3-2) and J usage is TRBJ2-7; 9 bases line up with TRBD2. The sequence was collected from a man aged 25 to 45 with acute or convalescent COVID-19. CDR3 residues: CASSQGAGGSSYEQYF. The CDR3 nucleotides read TGTGCCAGCAGCCAAGGAGCGGGGGGAAGCTCCTACGAGCAGTACTTC.